The rows below give T cell receptor beta chains drawn from one sample of a study of blood T cell repertoires in COVID-19. Assay: immunoSEQ multiplex PCR; the TCRdb copy retains only in-frame clones and omits some. The table shows 300,000 to 400,000 clones, with 65% to 90% occurring only once. Sequenced input: PBMCs or T cells enriched from blood (not recorded which). The receptors were gathered from a woman aged 40 to 50 with acute COVID-19. CDR3s include the opening cysteine and the closing phenylalanine or tryptophan. The D gene is left open where the match is weak. Size is stated for part of the rows, as once, few or many counts, or as a class when the clone is expanded.

j_call: TRBJ1-6
d_call: TRBD1
clone_size: .
v_call: TRBV19
cdr3_nt: TGTGCCAGTAGTAGAGACAGGGATGAATCACCCCTCCACTTT
cdr3_aa: CASSRDRDESPLHF

j_call: TRBJ1-5
d_call: TRBD1
clone_size: .
v_call: TRBV6-4
cdr3_nt: TGTGCCAGCATTGGACCGGAGACGGACAGGGGAAGAGGGGGCAATCAGCCCCAGCATTTT
cdr3_aa: CASIGPETDRGRGGNQPQHF

j_call: TRBJ2-1
d_call: TRBD2
clone_size: .
v_call: TRBV29-1
cdr3_nt: TGCAGCGTTGGACCTCAACCGTGGGGGGGTTACAATGAGCAGTTCTTC
cdr3_aa: CSVGPQPWGGYNEQFF

j_call: TRBJ2-1
d_call: TRBD2
clone_size: .
v_call: TRBV24-1
cdr3_nt: TGTGCCACCAGGTGCGGGAGGATCTACAATGAGCAGTTCTTC
cdr3_aa: CATRCGRIYNEQFF

j_call: TRBJ2-1
d_call: .
clone_size: .
v_call: TRBV9
cdr3_nt: TGTGCCAGCAGCGCGAGGGACTCCCACAATGAGCAGTTCTTC
cdr3_aa: CASSARDSHNEQFF

j_call: TRBJ2-1
d_call: .
clone_size: .
v_call: TRBV2
cdr3_nt: TGTGCCAGCAGCTTCAGAGGAGGTGGTGTTGGGAATGAGCAGTTCTTC
cdr3_aa: CASSFRGGGVGNEQFF

j_call: TRBJ2-7
d_call: TRBD1
clone_size: .
v_call: TRBV9
cdr3_nt: TGTGCCAGCAGCGCCCCAGGGGGCGTTACCGAGCAGTACTTC
cdr3_aa: CASSAPGGVTEQYF

j_call: TRBJ1-2
d_call: TRBD1
clone_size: .
v_call: TRBV25-1
cdr3_nt: TGTGCCAGCCACTCCTTCGACAGGGGGCTCGGTGGCTACACCTTC
cdr3_aa: CASHSFDRGLGGYTF

j_call: TRBJ2-7
d_call: .
clone_size: .
v_call: TRBV28
cdr3_nt: TGTGCCAGCAGTTTCAGGGGCCGAAGCTCCTACGAGCAGTACTTC
cdr3_aa: CASSFRGRSSYEQYF

j_call: TRBJ1-5
d_call: .
clone_size: .
v_call: TRBV3-1/TRBV3-2
cdr3_nt: TGTGCCAGCAGCCAAGATAAAGGAGGGGGCAATCAGCCCCAGCATTTT
cdr3_aa: CASSQDKGGGNQPQHF

j_call: TRBJ1-5
d_call: .
clone_size: .
v_call: TRBV6-5
cdr3_nt: TGTGCCAGCAGTTACTCGAGGGAAGCTAATCAGCCCCAGCATTTT
cdr3_aa: CASSYSREANQPQHF

j_call: TRBJ1-5
d_call: .
clone_size: few
v_call: TRBV2
cdr3_nt: TGTGCCAGCAGCGGGGGGGGGCAGGGAGGAAATCAGCCCCAGCATTTT
cdr3_aa: CASSGGGQGGNQPQHF

j_call: TRBJ2-7
d_call: TRBD1
clone_size: .
v_call: TRBV29-1
cdr3_nt: TGCAGCGGTGGACAGGGTTTAGGCGAGCAGTACTTC
cdr3_aa: CSGGQGLGEQYF

j_call: TRBJ2-1
d_call: .
clone_size: .
v_call: TRBV21-1
cdr3_nt: TGTGCCAGCAGCAAAGGCGGGACAGGGGATGAGCAGTTCTTC
cdr3_aa: CASSKGGTGDEQFF

j_call: TRBJ1-5
d_call: TRBD1
clone_size: .
v_call: TRBV4-1
cdr3_nt: TGCGCCAGCAGCCAACACAGGGGGCCGGATCAGCCCCAGCATTTT
cdr3_aa: CASSQHRGPDQPQHF

j_call: TRBJ2-1
d_call: .
clone_size: .
v_call: TRBV6-5
cdr3_nt: TGTGCCAGCAGTTACACCGGACGGTCGGGATACAATGAGCAGTTCTTC
cdr3_aa: CASSYTGRSGYNEQFF

j_call: TRBJ2-7
d_call: .
clone_size: .
v_call: TRBV19
cdr3_nt: TGTAGCCGCGGGATGTACGAGCAGTACTTC
cdr3_aa: CSRGMYEQYF

j_call: TRBJ2-3
d_call: .
clone_size: .
v_call: TRBV27
cdr3_nt: TGTGCCAGCAGTTTATCTCGGGGGAGAGATACGCAGTATTTT
cdr3_aa: CASSLSRGRDTQYF

j_call: TRBJ2-1
d_call: TRBD2
clone_size: .
v_call: TRBV9
cdr3_nt: TGTGCCAGCAGCGTAGGGCTAGCGGGAGGCCGGAGTTCCTACAATGAGCAGTTCTTC
cdr3_aa: CASSVGLAGGRSSYNEQFF

j_call: TRBJ1-1
d_call: .
clone_size: .
v_call: TRBV3-1/TRBV3-2
cdr3_nt: TGTGCCAGCAGCCAAGGAACAGGGAACACTGAAGCTTTCTTT
cdr3_aa: CASSQGTGNTEAFF

j_call: TRBJ2-5
d_call: TRBD2
clone_size: .
v_call: TRBV19
cdr3_nt: TGTGCCAGTAGTGACGGACTAGCGGGAATTGGGAAGACCCAGTACTTC
cdr3_aa: CASSDGLAGIGKTQYF

j_call: TRBJ1-6
d_call: .
clone_size: .
v_call: TRBV2
cdr3_nt: TGTGCCAGCAGTCAGGGTGCCTATAATTCACCCCTCCACTTT
cdr3_aa: CASSQGAYNSPLHF

j_call: TRBJ2-1
d_call: TRBD1
clone_size: .
v_call: TRBV10-3
cdr3_nt: TGTGCCATCAGTAGACAGGGTAACGATGAGCAGTTCTTC
cdr3_aa: CAISRQGNDEQFF

j_call: TRBJ2-7
d_call: .
clone_size: once
v_call: TRBV5-4
cdr3_nt: TGTGCCAGCAGCTCGACTCCAGGGGCGTTCTCCTACGAGCAGTACTTC
cdr3_aa: CASSSTPGAFSYEQYF

j_call: TRBJ1-4
d_call: TRBD1
clone_size: .
v_call: TRBV4-3
cdr3_nt: TGCGCCAGCAGCCAAGATCAGGAGGGGGCGGGAGAAAAACTGTTTTTT
cdr3_aa: CASSQDQEGAGEKLFF

j_call: TRBJ2-7
d_call: TRBD1
clone_size: once
v_call: TRBV7-3
cdr3_nt: TGTGCCAGCAGCTCCCGAACAGGGGGCCCGGGCGAGCAGTACTTC
cdr3_aa: CASSSRTGGPGEQYF

j_call: TRBJ1-6
d_call: .
clone_size: .
v_call: TRBV10-1
cdr3_nt: TGCGCCAGCAGTGAGTCGATCGGGGTACAGACACCCCTCCACTTT
cdr3_aa: CASSESIGVQTPLHF

j_call: TRBJ1-3
d_call: TRBD1
clone_size: .
v_call: TRBV28
cdr3_nt: TGTGCCAGCAGTTCGCTGACGACAGGGCCGACTGGAAACACCATATATTTT
cdr3_aa: CASSSLTTGPTGNTIYF

j_call: TRBJ2-1
d_call: .
clone_size: .
v_call: TRBV18
cdr3_nt: TGTGCCAGCTCACCTTCAGGACAACACAATGAGCAGTTCTTC
cdr3_aa: CASSPSGQHNEQFF

j_call: TRBJ1-5
d_call: .
clone_size: .
v_call: TRBV3-1/TRBV3-2
cdr3_nt: TGTGCCAGCAGCCAAGGGGGGGTAAGGCAGCCCCAGCATTTT
cdr3_aa: CASSQGGVRQPQHF

j_call: TRBJ2-3
d_call: .
clone_size: .
v_call: TRBV5-1
cdr3_nt: TGCGCCAGCAGCTGGGAGGGCCAGGGGGATACGCAGTATTTT
cdr3_aa: CASSWEGQGDTQYF

j_call: TRBJ1-4
d_call: TRBD1
clone_size: .
v_call: TRBV5-4
cdr3_nt: TGTGCCAGCAGCGCGGGGACAGCAGAAAAACTGTTTTTT
cdr3_aa: CASSAGTAEKLFF

j_call: TRBJ1-2
d_call: .
clone_size: .
v_call: TRBV12-5
cdr3_nt: TGTGCTAGTGGTTTGGTCCCCGGTGGGGAGGCATCAACTAACTATGGCTACACCTTC
cdr3_aa: CASGLVPGGEASTNYGYTF

j_call: TRBJ2-1
d_call: .
clone_size: .
v_call: TRBV4-2
cdr3_nt: TGTGCCAGCAGCCAAGAGGCGGGTAGTTACTCCTACAATGAGCAGTTCTTC
cdr3_aa: CASSQEAGSYSYNEQFF

j_call: TRBJ2-3
d_call: .
clone_size: .
v_call: TRBV29-1
cdr3_nt: TGCAGCGTTGAAAGCTATACGCAGTATTTT
cdr3_aa: CSVESYTQYF

j_call: TRBJ2-3
d_call: TRBD1
clone_size: .
v_call: TRBV10-3
cdr3_nt: TGTGCCATCAGTGGGTGGACAGGGCAGGGGGGAGATACGCAGTATTTT
cdr3_aa: CAISGWTGQGGDTQYF

j_call: TRBJ2-2
d_call: TRBD1
clone_size: .
v_call: TRBV9
cdr3_nt: TGTGCCAGCAGCGTGTCCGGACAGGGGGTATGGGCCGGGGAGCTGTTTTTT
cdr3_aa: CASSVSGQGVWAGELFF

j_call: TRBJ1-1
d_call: .
clone_size: .
v_call: TRBV7-2
cdr3_nt: TGTGCCAGCAGCTTCTCTAACTTTAACACTGAAGCTTTCTTT
cdr3_aa: CASSFSNFNTEAFF

j_call: TRBJ2-2
d_call: TRBD1
clone_size: .
v_call: TRBV5-1
cdr3_nt: TGCGCCAGCAGCTATACCCTGACAGGGGAGGTCACCGGGGAGCTGTTTTTT
cdr3_aa: CASSYTLTGEVTGELFF

j_call: TRBJ1-5
d_call: .
clone_size: .
v_call: TRBV12-3/TRBV12-4
cdr3_nt: TGTGCCAGCACCATCAGGATGCAGCCCCAGCATTTT
cdr3_aa: CASTIRMQPQHF

j_call: TRBJ1-4
d_call: .
clone_size: .
v_call: TRBV7-3
cdr3_nt: TGTGCCAGCAGCCCTGGGGGGGGTGAAAAACTGTTTTTT
cdr3_aa: CASSPGGGEKLFF

j_call: TRBJ1-6
d_call: .
clone_size: few
v_call: TRBV18
cdr3_nt: TGTGCCAGCTCACCACTTCAGATCGTCTCCGGCGGCAGTAATTCACCCCTCCACTTT
cdr3_aa: CASSPLQIVSGGSNSPLHF

j_call: TRBJ2-3
d_call: .
clone_size: .
v_call: TRBV15
cdr3_nt: TGTGCCACCAGCACTCTGGGGGGCGGGAGCGTCACAGATACGCAGTATTTT
cdr3_aa: CATSTLGGGSVTDTQYF

j_call: TRBJ1-5
d_call: .
clone_size: .
v_call: TRBV19
cdr3_nt: TGTGCCAGTAGAGGACTGATGAGGGGCAATCAGCCCCAGCATTTT
cdr3_aa: CASRGLMRGNQPQHF

j_call: TRBJ1-3
d_call: TRBD1
clone_size: .
v_call: TRBV7-8
cdr3_nt: TGTGCCAGCAGCTTAGAGGGGGCAGCTCGGGGAAACACCATATATTTT
cdr3_aa: CASSLEGAARGNTIYF

j_call: TRBJ1-2
d_call: TRBD1
clone_size: .
v_call: TRBV18
cdr3_nt: TGTGCCAGCTCACCACCCGGGACAGAGTATAACTATGGCTACACCTTC
cdr3_aa: CASSPPGTEYNYGYTF

j_call: TRBJ1-4
d_call: .
clone_size: .
v_call: TRBV19
cdr3_nt: TGTGCCAGTAGTCCAAAAGGGGGTGAAAAACTGTTTTTT
cdr3_aa: CASSPKGGEKLFF

j_call: TRBJ2-7
d_call: .
clone_size: .
v_call: TRBV2
cdr3_nt: TGTGCCAGCGCTAGTACCTACGAGCAGTACTTC
cdr3_aa: CASASTYEQYF

j_call: TRBJ1-3
d_call: .
clone_size: .
v_call: TRBV6-5
cdr3_nt: TGTGCCAGCAGTCTACAGGCTGGAAACACCATATATTTT
cdr3_aa: CASSLQAGNTIYF